These 16 T cell receptor beta chains originate from one sample sequenced in a study of cytomegalovirus exposure and HLA in healthy donors. Use of 60 Vbeta and 13 Jbeta primers characterized the PCR. Produced via immunoSEQ multiplex PCR; TCRdb's table is partial and in-frame only. The data include around 140,000 clones; the top ten clones carry approximately 1.6%. The sequencing input was PBMCs. The receptor set was obtained from a woman aged 40 to 50 in good health and CMV-seropositive.

The chain has TRBV25-1 and TRBJ1-1; D uncertain. The V gene lost 5 bases and the J gene lost 1 base, with 11 bases spanning the gap. CDR1 MGHDK and CDR2 SYGVNS come from the germline V gene. The CDR3 runs to 14 residues. The CDR3 reads CASSPGSPNTEAFF. CDR3 coding DNA: TGTGCCAGCAGTCCAGGTTCACCGAACACTGAAGCTTTCTTT.

The chain is built from TRBV5-1 and TRBJ2-5; 9 bases match TRBD2. The CDR3 runs to 16 residues. CDR1 and CDR2 from the germline V gene are SGHRS and YFSETQ. The V segment lost 0 bases and the J segment 7 bases; nucleotides outside the gene matches: 10. This CDR3 is CASSLDSGRSVRTQYF. The CDR3 region has the DNA TGCGCCAGCAGCTTGGATAGCGGGAGAAGTGTAAGGACCCAGTACTTC.

This chain links TRBV11-2 with TRBJ2-7; 7 positions agree with TRBD1. The CDR3 is 14 residues long. Germline V CDR1 and CDR2: SGHAT, FQNNGV. With 5 bases clipped from V and 0 bases from J, the junction kept 4 bases outside the gene matches. The CDR3 here is CASSTGTDSYEQYF. CDR3 DNA: TGTGCCAGCAGCACCGGGACAGACTCCTACGAGCAGTACTTC. Together with reference TRBV11-2 and TRBJ2-7, the CDR3 gives the full variable domain: EAGVAQSPRYKIIEKRQSVAFWCNPISGHATLYWYQQILGQGPKLLIQFQNNGVVDDSQLPKDRFSAERLKGVDSTLKIQPAKLEDSAVYLCASSTGTDSYEQYFGPGTRLTVT.

This chain connects TRBV5-1 to TRBJ2-1, with 7 bases matching TRBD2. CDR1 is SGHRS and CDR2 is YFSETQ in the germline V gene. The CDR3 length is 17 residues. V dropped 4 bases and J dropped 0; count of bases not matched to a gene: 10. As DNA, the CDR3 is TGCGCCAGCAGCAGGACCGGGACTACATACTCCTACAATGAGCAGTTCTTC. It translates to CASSRTGTTYSYNEQFF.

The chain links TRBV10-1 to TRBJ2-1, with 11 bases that match TRBD2. This CDR3 region has 17 residues. Germline V CDR1 and CDR2: WNHNN, SYGVQD (reference sequence). V was clipped by 7 bases and J by 6 bases; unmatched bases: 14. This CDR3 is CASTTKIRLAGFNEQFF. The CDR3 coding sequence is TGCGCCAGCACGACTAAAATAAGACTAGCGGGATTCAATGAGCAGTTCTTC.

About this clone: Its ends do not fully match the called genes, so a read error is possible. V gene TRBV9 combines with J gene TRBJ1-2; D is possibly TRBD1 (6 bases). In germline, CDR1 is SGDLS, CDR2 YYNGEE. The CDR3 is made up of 12 amino acids. The CDR3 reads CASSAGQMPTTF. Here the CDR3 DNA reads TGTGCCAGCAGCGCTGGACAGATGCCGACTACATTC.

The chain employs TRBV5-1 and TRBJ2-3, with 14 nucleotides matching TRBD2. V lost 0 bases, J lost 5 bases, and 8 bases stayed unmatched. CDR1 is SGHRS and CDR2 is YFSETQ in the germline V gene. This CDR3 is built from 18 residues. The CDR3 bases are TGCGCCAGCAGCTTGGGGACCGGGACTAGCGGGGGACGAGATACGCAGTATTTT. This translates into CASSLGTGTSGGRDTQYF.

The V call is TRBV5-4, the J call TRBJ2-5; D possibly corresponds to TRBD1 (6 bases). The DNA end is a closer match to TRBJ2-7, so the J assignment may be wrong. The CDR3 is made up of 15 amino acids. CDR1 and CDR2 (germline): SGHNT, YYREEE (reference sequence). CDR3 coding DNA: TGTGCCAGCAGCTTGGCTCCAGGGGCACCCTACGAGCAGTACTTC. This gives the protein CASSLAPGAPYEQYF.

The rearrangement joins TRBV2 to TRBJ1-4; possible D gene TRBD1, 5 bases. Trimming cost V 9 bases and J 5 bases, with 13 bases left between them. The CDR3 has 13 amino acids. Germline V gives CDR1 SNHLY, CDR2 FYNNEI. For the CDR3, the DNA is TGTGCCAGTGGAGGGGACGACAATGAAAAACTGTTTTTT. Residues: CASGGDDNEKLFF.

The chain recombines TRBV25-1 with TRBJ1-1, with D unresolved. The CDR3 runs 12 residues. Trimming took 5 bases from V and 7 from J, leaving 11 bases between them. The germline V gene has CDR1 MGHDK and CDR2 SYGVNS. For the CDR3, the DNA is TGTGCCAGCAGTCATCGGTTGAATGAAGCTTTCTTT. It translates to CASSHRLNEAFF.

This chain joins TRBV2 and TRBJ1-2; D call uncertain. The CDR3 loop spans 14 amino acids. V was pared by 2 bases and J by 3 bases, with 10 bases between. Germline assignment: CDR1 SNHLY and CDR2 FYNNEI. CDR3 coding DNA: TGTGCCAGCAGTGAATTAGTTGCCCACTATGGCTACACCTTC. Translated, it gives CASSELVAHYGYTF. Drawing the rest from reference TRBV2 and TRBJ1-2, the complete variable domain is EPEVTQTPSHQVTQMGQEVILRCVPISNHLYFYWYRQILGQKVEFLVSFYNNEISEKSEIFDDQFSVERPDGSNFTLKIRSTKLEDSAMYFCASSELVAHYGYTFGSGTRLTVV.

V is TRBV13 and J is TRBJ2-1; D perhaps matches TRBD2 (5 bases). The CDR3 length is 11 residues. V was cut by 5 bases and J by 12 bases, with 11 bases left in between. CDR1 PRHDT and CDR2 FYEKMQ come from the germline V gene (reference sequence). In nucleotides, the CDR3 is TGTGCCAGCAGCCCAGACTATGCGCAGTTCTTC. As protein: CASSPDYAQFF.

The J gene is TRBJ2-1, the V gene TRBV21-1; TRBD1 was called by the table and not checked on the DNA. TRBV21-1 is an annotated pseudogene. The CDR3 runs to 17 residues. The CDR3 bases are TGTGCCAGCAGCGCCTCGTCCGGGACACCGTCTAATAATGAGCAGTTCTTC. Protein product: CASSASSGTPSNNEQFF.

The J gene is TRBJ1-3, the V gene TRBV12-5, with 7 positions matching TRBD1. The CDR3 runs to 18 residues. Germline V lookup: CDR1 LGHNT, CDR2 FRNRAP. V dropped 1 base and J dropped 2; count of bases not matched to a gene: 11. The DNA for the CDR3 is TGTGCTAGTGGTTTGGACCCCCGACAGGGACTAGCTGGAAACACCATATATTTT. Translating gives CASGLDPRQGLAGNTIYF.

V gene TRBV4-1 combines with J gene TRBJ1-1, with 10 nucleotides matching TRBD1. Trimming at V came to 3 bases and at J to 5 bases, leaving 6 bases not matched to a gene. Germline V gene lookup returns CDR1 MGHRA and CDR2 YSYEKL. The CDR3 is 15 amino acids. The CDR3 reads CASSHRQGAETEAFF. The CDR3 DNA sequence: TGCGCCAGCAGCCACAGACAGGGGGCGGAGACTGAAGCTTTCTTT.

The chain joins TRBV11-1 to TRBJ2-1, with TRBD2 matching 8 bases. The CDR3 has 19 residues. Germline V lookup: CDR1 SGHAT, CDR2 FQDESV (reference sequence). The trim removed 3 bases at V and 4 bases at J, leaving 17 bases unmatched. CDR3 region: CASSFSILAAGGAYNEQFF. The DNA of the CDR3 is TGTGCCAGCAGCTTTTCCATTCTGGCGGCGGGAGGAGCTTACAATGAGCAGTTCTTC.